This is a list of T cell receptor beta chains from one sample in a study of cytomegalovirus exposure and HLA in healthy donors. Sequencing was performed with immunoSEQ multiplex PCR; in TCRdb, only in-frame clones are kept and a portion is missing. The sample carries over 200,000 clones, approximately 83% recorded once. Sequences were obtained from PBMCs. The origin of the receptors is a woman aged 25-40 years in good health and CMV-seropositive. Both conserved end residues are part of each CDR3. A D gene is named only where the DNA matches it firmly. Clone size, where shown, is once, few, many, or a class for clones that have expanded.

J: TRBJ2-1
D: TRBD2
size: .
V: TRBV4-3
DNA: TGCGCCAGCAGCCGACAGGATGGACTAGCGGGAGGGGACAATGAGCAGTTCTTC
CDR3: CASSRQDGLAGGDNEQFF

J: TRBJ2-7
D: TRBD2
size: .
V: TRBV2
DNA: TGTGCCAGCAACCCTACTCGGGGGGAGGATCGCGAGCAGTACTTC
CDR3: CASNPTRGEDREQYF

J: TRBJ1-4
D: .
size: few
V: TRBV27
DNA: TGTGCCAGCAGTCCGACGCCTAGGGAAAAACTGTTTTTT
CDR3: CASSPTPREKLFF

J: TRBJ2-6
D: .
size: .
V: TRBV5-1
DNA: TGCGCCAGCAGCCTCCAGGCTTCCGGGGCCAACGTCCTGACTTTC
CDR3: CASSLQASGANVLTF

J: TRBJ2-2
D: .
size: .
V: TRBV7-3
DNA: TGTGCCAGCAGCTTGTGGAGAGGCTCCGGGGAGCTGTTTTTT
CDR3: CASSLWRGSGELFF

J: TRBJ2-1
D: TRBD2
size: .
V: TRBV27
DNA: TGTGCCAGCAGCACTCTAGCGGGAGCCTTGAGGAATGAGCAGTTCTTC
CDR3: CASSTLAGALRNEQFF

J: TRBJ1-1
D: .
size: .
V: TRBV5-1
DNA: TGCGCCAGCAGCTTGGACGAGACTGAAGCTTTCTTT
CDR3: CASSLDETEAFF

J: TRBJ2-7
D: TRBD1
size: once
V: TRBV28
DNA: TGTGCCAGCAGACAGTGGACAGGGATCGCCTACGAGCAGTACTTC
CDR3: CASRQWTGIAYEQYF

J: TRBJ2-7
D: .
size: .
V: TRBV5-4
DNA: TGTGCCAGCAGCTTGGACGGCCCCTACGAGCAGTACTTC
CDR3: CASSLDGPYEQYF

J: TRBJ1-4
D: .
size: .
V: TRBV6-5
DNA: TGTGCCAGCAGTGTGGGCCTTAATGAAAAACTGTTTTTT
CDR3: CASSVGLNEKLFF

J: TRBJ1-1
D: .
size: .
V: TRBV29-1
DNA: TGCAGCGTTTGGGGGAGGGACACTGAAGCTTTCTTT
CDR3: CSVWGRDTEAFF

J: TRBJ2-7
D: .
size: .
V: TRBV7-8
DNA: TGTGCCAGCAGCTTTGGGGGGGCGCAGAACGAGCAGTACTTC
CDR3: CASSFGGAQNEQYF

J: TRBJ1-2
D: TRBD1
size: .
V: TRBV28
DNA: TGTGCCAGCAGTTTATTGGGAGGGGGCCGAGGCTACACCTTC
CDR3: CASSLLGGGRGYTF